One sample yielded the 31 T cell receptor beta chains listed below, sequenced in a study of shared clonotypes between healthy human individuals. Clones were sequenced by immunoSEQ multiplex PCR, and TCRdb holds only the in-frame ones, with some missing. The repertoire holds about 1.5 million clones, with approximately 98% as singletons. The material sequenced was naive CD4+ T cells sorted from blood. Subset defined: CD45RA+ positively selected. The receptor set was obtained from a man aged 30-40 years in good health.

This chain connects TRBV19 to TRBJ1-3, with 8 bases aligning to TRBD1. CDR3 length: 16 amino acids. V shed 6 bases, J shed 0 bases, and the junction held 7 bases outside the gene matches. The V gene's germline CDR1 is LNHDA and CDR2 SQIVND (reference sequence). The chain's CDR3 is CASRTQGANSGNTIYF. The CDR3 DNA sequence: TGTGCCAGTAGGACTCAGGGGGCTAACTCTGGAAACACCATATATTTT.

V and J are TRBV5-4 and TRBJ2-5, with unresolved D. V was shortened by 1 base and J by 6 bases, with 10 bases between the two germline ends. From germline, CDR1 is SGHNT and CDR2 YYREEE (reference sequence). This CDR3 contains 13 residues. In nucleotides, the CDR3 is TGTGCCAGCAGCTTGAGAGAGGTTCAGACCCAGTACTTC. Protein product: CASSLREVQTQYF.

The chain recombines TRBV28 with TRBJ1-2; 10 bases are a match to TRBD1. V shed 8 bases, J shed 4 bases, and the junction held 13 bases outside the gene matches. CDR1 and CDR2 (germline): MDHEN, SYDVKM. CDR3 size: 16 residues. The CDR3 DNA follows: TGTGCCAGCTCCGGGACAGGGGCCAAGGGCGGCTATGGCTACACCTTC. Translating it yields CASSGTGAKGGYGYTF.

The genes are TRBV2 and TRBJ2-6; D is possibly TRBD1 (6 bases). The CDR3 extends over 14 amino acids. V lost 6 bases and J 2 bases, leaving 8 bases between the germline ends. Germline V gene lookup returns CDR1 SNHLY and CDR2 FYNNEI. CDR3 in amino acids: CASSRTAGANVLTF. CDR3 nucleotides: TGTGCCAGCAGCCGGACAGCTGGGGCCAACGTCCTGACTTTC.

The chain carries TRBV10-3 and TRBJ1-3; 7 bases map to TRBD1. CDR3 length: 12 amino acids. V gave up 6 bases and J gave up 11 bases; unmatched junction bases: 7. In germline, CDR1 is ENHRY, CDR2 SYGVKD. In nucleotides, the CDR3 is TGTGCCATCAGCATAAACAGGGGCTCCATATATTTT. It translates to CAISINRGSIYF.

This chain links TRBV7-7 with TRBJ2-5; 7 bases align to TRBD2. This CDR3 region has 15 residues. V was pared by 5 bases and J by 5 bases, with 11 bases of the junction left unmatched. Germline-derived CDR1 and CDR2 are SSHAT and FNYEAQ (reference sequence). This CDR3 is CASSGRGPHGETQYF. The CDR3 DNA follows: TGTGCCAGCAGCGGGAGGGGTCCCCACGGGGAGACCCAGTACTTC.

This sequence joins TRBV7-2 and TRBJ2-5; 9 bases are shared with TRBD1. CDR3 length equals 16 residues. The ends lost 0 bases at V and 4 bases at J; junction bases unmatched: 6. Germline V gene lookup returns CDR1 SGHTA and CDR2 FQGNSA. The CDR3, as DNA: TGTGCCAGCAGCTTAGCCGGGACAGGGAGAAGAGAGACCCAGTACTTC. It translates to CASSLAGTGRRETQYF.

This clone appeared a single time. This chain joins TRBV27 and TRBJ2-7; the D gene is possibly TRBD2 (7 bases). This CDR3 has 14 amino acids. The germline gives CDR1 MNHEY, CDR2 SMNVEV (reference sequence). V was clipped by 2 bases and J by 9 bases, with 17 bases between them. The CDR3 sequence is CASSLIGGALRQYF. Written as DNA, the CDR3 is TGTGCCAGCAGTTTAATAGGGGGGGCCCTAAGGCAGTACTTC.

This chain uses TRBV6-6 with TRBJ2-7, with unresolved D. Germline-derived CDR1 and CDR2 are MNHNY and SVGAGI (reference sequence). The CDR3 loop spans 14 amino acids. Trimming took 7 bases from V and 2 from J, leaving 15 bases between them. CDR3: CASTRSPETYEQYF. The CDR3 DNA sequence: TGTGCCAGCACCCGATCTCCGGAAACCTACGAGCAGTACTTC.

This clone was observed a single time. The V gene is TRBV9, the J gene TRBJ2-2; 8 bases match TRBD2. Losses at the gene ends were 0 bases for V and 7 bases for J; bases not matched to a gene: 11. Germline CDR1 SGDLS, CDR2 YYNGEE. CDR3 length: 17 amino acids. The DNA of the CDR3 is TGTGCCAGCAGCGTAGGCCTAGGGCGGGAGGCGCACGGGGAGCTGTTTTTT. Translation gives CASSVGLGREAHGELFF.

The chain employs TRBV4-3 and TRBJ2-4, with 8 bases lining up with TRBD1. The J segment lost 2 bases and the V segment lost 5 bases, leaving 5 bases of the junction unmatched. This CDR3 region has 15 residues. Germline V lookup: CDR1 LGHNA, CDR2 YSLEER. DNA for the CDR3: TGCGCCAGCAGCAAAAGGACAGGGACCAAAAACATTCAGTACTTC. The encoded protein is CASSKRTGTKNIQYF.

CDR3 protein: CASSITHPQPGQRTNTGELFF. The CDR3 bases are TGTGCCAGCTCAATAACCCATCCCCAACCGGGACAGAGAACGAACACCGGGGAGCTGTTTTTT. The chain combines TRBV18 with TRBJ2-2, with 7 bases matching TRBD1. There are 21 residues in the CDR3. Germline-derived CDR1 and CDR2 are KGHSH and LQKENI. Germline trimming cut 5 bases from V and 0 bases from J; bases unmatched to any gene: 21.

This rearrangement joins TRBV5-1 to TRBJ1-2, with D tentatively TRBD1 (6 bases). Germline-derived CDR1 and CDR2 are SGHRS and YFSETQ. With 0 bases removed from V and 2 bases from J, the gap between germline ends came to 14 bases. This CDR3 region has 16 residues. This CDR3 is CASSLDRQERNYGYTF. In nucleotides, the CDR3 is TGCGCCAGCAGCTTGGACCGACAGGAACGGAACTATGGCTACACCTTC.

This chain connects TRBV5-1 to TRBJ1-2; D gene uncertain. The germline V and J ends were trimmed by 4 bases and 8 bases, with 15 bases remaining between them. The germline gives CDR1 SGHRS, CDR2 YFSETQ. The CDR3 has 13 amino acids. The CDR3 region is CASSTQPSVGYTF. In nucleotides, the CDR3 is TGCGCCAGCAGCACACAACCGTCAGTGGGCTACACCTTC. The variable domain in full, with the rest retrieved from reference TRBV5-1 and TRBJ1-2, is KAGVTQTPRYLIKTRGQQVTLSCSPISGHRSVSWYQQTPGQGLQFLFEYFSETQRNKGNFPGRFSGRQFSNSRSEMNVSTLELGDSALYLCASSTQPSVGYTFGSGTRLTVV.

The chain recombines TRBV10-2 with TRBJ1-1, with TRBD1 identical over 7 bases. The CDR3 is made up of 18 amino acids. V was pared by 4 bases and J by 6 bases, with 20 bases of the junction left unmatched. In germline, CDR1 is WSHSY, CDR2 SAAADI. CDR3 DNA sequence: TGCGCCAGCAGTGTAACCTATCCCCTGGACAGGATTGCGGCTGAAGCTTTCTTT. This encodes CASSVTYPLDRIAAEAFF.

This sequence joins TRBV7-2 and TRBJ2-7; D is undetermined. CDR3 length: 16 amino acids. Trimming took off 2 bases at V and 3 bases at J, with 17 bases between the two ends. Germline V gene lookup returns CDR1 SGHTA and CDR2 FQGNSA. CDR3 residues: CASSLRFQNGNYEQYF. Here the CDR3 DNA reads TGTGCCAGCAGCTTAAGGTTCCAAAATGGTAACTACGAGCAGTACTTC.

V usage is TRBV7-9 and J usage is TRBJ1-4, with D hard to call. The CDR3 spans 16 residues. The germline V gene encodes CDR1 SEHNR and CDR2 FQNEAQ (reference sequence). V lost 3 bases, J lost 3 bases, and 14 bases lay in between. CDR3 residues: CASSLTGPAPNEKLFF. In nucleotides, the CDR3 is TGTGCCAGCAGCTTGACCGGGCCCGCTCCTAATGAAAAACTGTTTTTT.

The sample holds one count of this clone. The rearrangement joins TRBV7-8 to TRBJ1-3, with 8 bases matching TRBD1. The CDR3 is 15 residues long. Germline V gives CDR1 SGHVS, CDR2 FQNEAQ. V lost 5 bases, J lost 4 bases, and 7 bases stayed unmatched. In DNA form, the CDR3 reads TGTGCCAGCAGCGATGACAGGGGTACCGGAAACACCATATATTTT. Amino acid sequence: CASSDDRGTGNTIYF.

The chain carries TRBV5-8 and TRBJ2-1; 9 nucleotides match TRBD1. Germline V gene lookup returns CDR1 SGHTS and CDR2 YDEGEE. This CDR3 contains 13 residues. The CDR3 spells CAGGDRVYNEQFF. The DNA for the CDR3 is TGTGCAGGAGGGGACAGGGTTTACAATGAGCAGTTCTTC. The whole variable domain, remainder taken from reference TRBV5-8 and TRBJ2-1, is EAGVTQSPTHLIKTRGQQATLRCSPISGHTSVYWYQQALGLGLQFLLWYDEGEERNRGNFPPRFSGRQFPNYSSELNVNALELEDSALYLCAGGDRVYNEQFFGPGTRLTVL.

The V call is TRBV10-3, the J call TRBJ2-2; D gene uncertain. This CDR3 contains 14 residues. Germline V CDR1 and CDR2: ENHRY, SYGVKD. Trimming took off 2 bases at V and 2 bases at J, with 6 bases between the two ends. The CDR3 DNA reads as TGTGCCATCAGTGAGGGAATCAACACCGGGGAGCTGTTTTTT. It codes for CAISEGINTGELFF.

The chain couples TRBV12-5 to TRBJ1-1, with 9 nucleotides matching TRBD1. Germline values: CDR1 LGHNT, CDR2 FRNRAP. Trimming cost V 4 bases and J 1 base; bases outside gene matches: 4. The CDR3 extends over 15 amino acids. The CDR3 bases are TGTGCTAGTGGTTCGGGGGACAGGGCGAACACTGAAGCTTTCTTT. Translating gives CASGSGDRANTEAFF. Filled out from reference TRBV12-5 and TRBJ1-1, the complete variable domain reads DARVTQTPRHKVTEMGQEVTMRCQPILGHNTVFWYRQTMMQGLELLAYFRNRAPLDDSGMPKDRFSAEMPDATLATLKIQPSEPRDSAVYFCASGSGDRANTEAFFGQGTRLTVV.

The V gene is TRBV4-1, the J gene TRBJ1-1, with D maybe TRBD1 (5 bases). CDR1 is MGHRA, CDR2 YSYEKL, per germline. Between the trimmed V and J ends, which lost 0 bases and 4 bases, there was a span of 9 bases. This CDR3 is built from 14 residues. The CDR3 DNA sequence: TGCGCCAGCAGCCAAGACCCGACAGTCACTGAAGCTTTCTTT. Translation: CASSQDPTVTEAFF.

The rearrangement joins TRBV9 to TRBJ1-2, with TRBD1 identical over 7 bases. V gave up 4 bases and J gave up 10 bases; unmatched junction bases: 13. This CDR3 contains 14 residues. Germline V gene sequence: CDR1 SGDLS, CDR2 YYNGEE. This chain's CDR3 is CASSLSATGFPYTF. The CDR3 nucleotides are TGTGCCAGCAGCCTATCCGCGACAGGGTTTCCCTACACCTTC. The full variable domain, in which reference TRBV9 and TRBJ1-2 provide the parts outside the CDR3, is DSGVTQTPKHLITATGQRVTLRCSPRSGDLSVYWYQQSLDQGLQFLIQYYNGEERAKGNILERFSAQQFPDLHSELNLSSLELGDSALYFCASSLSATGFPYTFGSGTRLTVV.

The chain links TRBV18 to TRBJ2-1, with D possibly being TRBD2 (5 bases). V was cut by 3 bases and J by 9 bases, with 12 bases left in between. This CDR3 has 13 residues. CDR1 and CDR2 (germline): KGHSH, LQKENI. The CDR3 loop reads CASSPPDSSEQFF. The CDR3, as DNA: TGTGCCAGCTCACCTCCGGACTCTAGTGAGCAGTTCTTC.

The chain couples TRBV5-1 to TRBJ2-7, with D tentatively TRBD2 (6 bases). V shed 4 bases and J shed 3 bases, with 17 bases lying between them. This CDR3 is built from 15 residues. Germline CDR1 and CDR2: SGHRS and YFSETQ. CDR3 region: CASSPPIADLYEQYF. The CDR3 nucleotides are TGCGCCAGCAGCCCACCAATAGCGGACCTCTACGAGCAGTACTTC.

This clone has just one count. The chain joins TRBV7-2 to TRBJ1-1; the match to TRBD1 covers 9 bases. Germline trimming cut 6 bases from V and 4 bases from J; bases unmatched to any gene: 9. This CDR3 is built from 15 residues. From germline, CDR1 is SGHTA and CDR2 FQGNSA. The CDR3 nucleotides are TGTGCCAGCAGACGCAGACAGGGGGACCTCACTGAAGCTTTCTTT. It yields the protein CASRRRQGDLTEAFF.

The chain recombines TRBV19 with TRBJ2-1; a weak D match, TRBD1 (5 bases). CDR3 length: 14 amino acids. Trimming removed 7 bases at V and 5 bases at J, with 15 bases between. Germline assignment: CDR1 LNHDA and CDR2 SQIVND (reference sequence). Written as DNA, the CDR3 is TGTGCCAGTACCTTCGGCAGGGCCAACAATGAGCAGTTCTTC. Its translation is CASTFGRANNEQFF. The entire variable domain, with the rest obtained from reference TRBV19 and TRBJ2-1, is as follows: DGGITQSPKYLFRKEGQNVTLSCEQNLNHDAMYWYRQDPGQGLRLIYYSQIVNDFQKGDIAEGYSVSREKKESFPLTVTSAQKNPTAFYLCASTFGRANNEQFFGPGTRLTVL.

The chain employs TRBV5-4 and TRBJ2-7, with 11 bases that match TRBD2. Germline CDR1 SGHNT, CDR2 YYREEE (reference sequence). The V gene end was trimmed by 4 bases and the J gene end by 3 bases; junction bases not matched to a gene: 6. CDR3 length: 15 amino acids. The CDR3 region is CASSTGLAENYEQYF. CDR3 sequence (DNA): TGTGCCAGCAGCACGGGACTAGCGGAGAACTACGAGCAGTACTTC.

The chain employs TRBV7-2 and TRBJ2-2, with D perhaps TRBD1 or TRBD2 (6 bases each). CDR3 size: 15 residues. Germline CDR1 reads SGHTA; CDR2 reads FQGNSA. Trimming took off 5 bases at V and 3 bases at J, with 13 bases between the two ends. CDR3 residues: CASSPLGGHTGELFF. CDR3 bases: TGTGCCAGCAGCCCGCTTGGGGGGCACACCGGGGAGCTGTTTTTT.

This clone has just one count. The chain combines TRBV15 with TRBJ2-7; maybe TRBD2 (6 bases). The CDR3 contains 19 residues. Between the trimmed V and J ends, which lost 0 bases and 4 bases, there was a span of 25 bases. Looked up from germline, CDR1 is LNHNV and CDR2 is YYDKDF (reference sequence). The CDR3 coding sequence is TGTGCCACCAGCAGAGATTACGGCAGGGCGGCTCGGGGAGGATACGAGCAGTACTTC. The encoded protein is CATSRDYGRAARGGYEQYF.

V usage is TRBV2 and J usage is TRBJ2-7; either TRBD1 or TRBD2 may fit D (6 bases each). The CDR3 is 12 residues long. The V gene's germline CDR1 is SNHLY and CDR2 FYNNEI. Trimming shortened V by 9 bases and J by 3 bases, and 12 bases separated the two germline ends. The CDR3 loop is CARGGRHYEQYF. In DNA, the CDR3 is TGTGCCAGAGGGGGGAGACACTACGAGCAGTACTTC.